These 8 T cell receptor beta chains share one sample of origin, sequenced in a study of response to subunit inactivated influenza vaccine. TCRdb redid the calling of the RT-PCR reads with MiXCR, one entry per CDR3 protein. The sample carries 540,000 or so distinct CDR3 sequences, 10% to 15% recorded once. Sequencing used PBMCs from blood, obtained roughly 6 weeks after vaccination. The receptors come from a man between 50 and 59 years old who received an inactivated influenza vaccine.

This clonotype was recorded a few times. CDR3 bases: TGCAGTGCTAGAGATGGAGGGCCGAACACCGGGGAGCTGTTTTTT. It encodes CSARDGGPNTGELFF. The rearrangement joins TRBV20-1 to TRBJ2-2, with D tentatively TRBD2 (6 bases). The germline V and J ends were trimmed by 0 bases and 0 bases, with 8 bases remaining between them. The CDR3 is made up of 15 amino acids. Germline V gene sequence: CDR1 DFQATT, CDR2 SNEGSKA (reference sequence).

This chain joins TRBV28 and TRBJ1-2, with D perhaps matching TRBD1 (6 bases). Germline CDR1 MDHEN, CDR2 SYDVKM. Trimming took off 6 bases at V and 8 bases at J, with 31 bases between the two ends. The CDR3 covers 18 residues. The CDR3 sequence is CASSTIKSDRRQSRGYTF. The CDR3 nucleotides are TGTGCCAGCAGCACAATAAAGTCGGACAGAAGGCAATCTCGCGGCTACACCTTC.

This chain connects TRBV5-1 to TRBJ2-3; TRBD2 might be the D (7 bases). Trimming took 1 base from V and 4 from J, leaving 19 bases between them. This CDR3 has 17 amino acids. Germline-derived CDR1 and CDR2 are SGHRS and YFSETQ. CDR3 in DNA: TGCGCCAGCAGCTTGTTCGGGTTGGGGGGGCGCGCAGATACGCAGTATTTT. It translates to CASSLFGLGGRADTQYF.

There are a few counts of this clonotype. This chain uses TRBV5-1 with TRBJ2-1, with unresolved D. CDR3 length: 14 residues. Germline CDR1 reads SGHRS; CDR2 reads YFSETQ. V was clipped by 0 bases and J by 8 bases, with 12 bases between them. As DNA, the CDR3 is TGCGCCAGCAGCTTGGAAGCCCACCGGGATGAGCAGTTCTTC. It codes for CASSLEAHRDEQFF.

This clonotype was picked up a small number of times. The gene calls are TRBV20-1 and TRBJ1-5; 7 nucleotides line up with TRBD1. CDR3 length: 12 residues. Germline trimming cut 5 bases from V and 4 bases from J; bases unmatched to any gene: 2. The germline gives CDR1 DFQATT, CDR2 SNEGSKA (reference sequence). The CDR3 here is CSAGTANQPQHF. CDR3 in DNA: TGCAGTGCTGGGACAGCTAATCAGCCCCAGCATTTT.

This clonotype occurred many times. Written as DNA, the CDR3 is TGCGCCAGCAGCCAAGATCCTCGAAGGGTGAGATACAATGAGCAGTTCTTC. Protein: CASSQDPRRVRYNEQFF. The chain carries TRBV4-3 and TRBJ2-1; the D is unclear. V was clipped by 0 bases and J by 4 bases, with 16 bases between them. The CDR3 contains 17 residues. CDR1 is LGHNA, CDR2 YSLEER, per germline.

This clonotype was counted many times. The V gene is TRBV7-3, the J gene TRBJ2-5; possible D gene TRBD2, 6 bases. Germline V lookup: CDR1 SGHTA, CDR2 FQGTGA. The CDR3 sequence is 14 residues long. Trimming left V 3 bases short and J 1 base short, with 9 bases between. Here the CDR3 reads CASSFGLFQETQYF. As DNA, the CDR3 is TGTGCCAGCAGCTTCGGACTATTCCAAGAGACCCAGTACTTC.

V and J are TRBV6-5 and TRBJ2-7, with D possibly being TRBD2 (5 bases). CDR1 and CDR2 from the germline V gene are MNHEY and SVGAGI. The length of the CDR3 is 16 residues. Deletions cut 2 bases from V and 0 bases from J, with 14 bases between. The CDR3 bases are TGTGCCAGCAGTTACCGCGGCGGGTCCGGCTCCTACGAGCAGTACTTC. It specifies CASSYRGGSGSYEQYF.